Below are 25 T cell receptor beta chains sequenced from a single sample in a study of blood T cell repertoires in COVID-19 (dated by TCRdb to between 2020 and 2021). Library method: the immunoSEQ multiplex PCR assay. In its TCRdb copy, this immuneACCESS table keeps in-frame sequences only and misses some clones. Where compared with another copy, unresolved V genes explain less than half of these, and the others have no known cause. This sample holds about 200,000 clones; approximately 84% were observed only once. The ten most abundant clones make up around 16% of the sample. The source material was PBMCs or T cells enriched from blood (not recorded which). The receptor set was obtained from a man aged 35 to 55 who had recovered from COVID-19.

The CDR3 loop reads CASSTSGAPYNEQFF. The CDR3 nucleotides are TGCGCCAGCAGCACAAGCGGGGCTCCTTACAATGAGCAGTTCTTC. The chain is built from TRBV5-1 and TRBJ2-1; 7 nucleotides align to TRBD2. V lost 4 bases to trimming and J lost 4 bases; unmatched junction nucleotides: 8. The CDR3 is 15 residues long. Germline-derived CDR1 and CDR2 are SGHRS and YFSETQ.

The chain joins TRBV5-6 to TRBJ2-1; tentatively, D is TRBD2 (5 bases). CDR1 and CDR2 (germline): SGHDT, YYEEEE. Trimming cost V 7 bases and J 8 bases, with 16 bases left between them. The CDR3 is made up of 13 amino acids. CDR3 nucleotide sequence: TGTGCCAGCTCATCGGGGAACATCGATGAGCAGTTCTTC. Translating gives CASSSGNIDEQFF.

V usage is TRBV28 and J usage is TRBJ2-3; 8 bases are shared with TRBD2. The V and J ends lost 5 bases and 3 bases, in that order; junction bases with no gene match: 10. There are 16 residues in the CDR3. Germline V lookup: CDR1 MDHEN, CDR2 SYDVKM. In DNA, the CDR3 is TGTGCCAGCAGTGCTGTGGCGACTAGCGTTACAGATACGCAGTATTTT. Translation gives CASSAVATSVTDTQYF.

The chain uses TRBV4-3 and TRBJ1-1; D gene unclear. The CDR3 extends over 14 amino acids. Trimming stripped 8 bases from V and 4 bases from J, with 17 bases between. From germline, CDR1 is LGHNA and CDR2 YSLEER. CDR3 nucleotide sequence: TGCGCCAGCGTCGGATTTGGGCGTTTCACTGAAGCTTTCTTT. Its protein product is CASVGFGRFTEAFF.

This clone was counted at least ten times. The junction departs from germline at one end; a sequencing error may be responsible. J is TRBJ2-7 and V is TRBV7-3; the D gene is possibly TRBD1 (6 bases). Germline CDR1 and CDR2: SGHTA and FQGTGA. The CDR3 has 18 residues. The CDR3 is CASSFQQGPTAPTSSTRF. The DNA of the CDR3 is TGTGCCAGCAGCTTCCAACAGGGACCGACGGCTCCTACGAGCAGTACTAGATTC.

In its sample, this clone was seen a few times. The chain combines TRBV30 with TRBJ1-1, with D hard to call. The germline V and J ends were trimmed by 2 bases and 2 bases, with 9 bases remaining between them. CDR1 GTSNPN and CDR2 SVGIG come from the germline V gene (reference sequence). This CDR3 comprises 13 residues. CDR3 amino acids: CAWSSVRNTEAFF. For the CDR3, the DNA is TGTGCCTGGAGTTCGGTCCGCAACACTGAAGCTTTCTTT.

The CDR3 spells CASSLSGEQYF. CDR3 DNA sequence: TGCGCCAGCAGCTTGTCGGGGGAGCAGTACTTC. The rearrangement uses TRBV5-1 and TRBJ2-7; TRBD2 is a possible D gene (5 bases). CDR3 length: 11 residues. Trimming took off 1 base at V and 7 bases at J, with 6 bases between the two ends. The germline CDR1 and CDR2 sequences are SGHRS and YFSETQ.

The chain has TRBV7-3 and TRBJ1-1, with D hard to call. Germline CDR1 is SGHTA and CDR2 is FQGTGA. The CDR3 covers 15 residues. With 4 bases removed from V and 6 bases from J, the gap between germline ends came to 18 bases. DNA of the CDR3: TGTGCCAGCAGCTCCTCGGGGTGGAATTACGCTGAAGCTTTCTTT. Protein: CASSSSGWNYAEAFF.

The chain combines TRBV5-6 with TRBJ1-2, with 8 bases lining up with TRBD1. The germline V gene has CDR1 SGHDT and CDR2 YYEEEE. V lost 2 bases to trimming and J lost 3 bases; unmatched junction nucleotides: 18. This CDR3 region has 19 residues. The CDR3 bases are TGTGCCAGCAGCTTCAGGGGGCAGGACCCAACCCGCCTTTACTATGGCTACACCTTC. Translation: CASSFRGQDPTRLYYGYTF. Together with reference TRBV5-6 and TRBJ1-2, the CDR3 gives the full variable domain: DAGVTQSPTHLIKTRGQQVTLRCSPKSGHDTVSWYQQALGQGPQFIFQYYEEEERQRGNFPDRFSGHQFPNYSSELNVNALLLGDSALYLCASSFRGQDPTRLYYGYTFGSGTRLTVV.

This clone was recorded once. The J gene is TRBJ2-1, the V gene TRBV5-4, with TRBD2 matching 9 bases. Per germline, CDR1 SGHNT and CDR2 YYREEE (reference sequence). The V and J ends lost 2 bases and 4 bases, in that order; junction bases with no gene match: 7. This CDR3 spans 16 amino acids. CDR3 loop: CASSLPAGGPYNEQFF. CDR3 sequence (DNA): TGTGCCAGCAGCTTACCCGCGGGAGGGCCTTACAATGAGCAGTTCTTC.

CDR3 bases: TGTGCCAGCAGTGTTACCGGGACAGAGCAGGGGGAGCAGTACTTC. It encodes CASSVTGTEQGEQYF. The chain couples TRBV28 to TRBJ2-7, with 7 bases aligning to TRBD1. The trim removed 5 bases at V and 7 bases at J, leaving 14 bases unmatched. Germline values: CDR1 MDHEN, CDR2 SYDVKM. The CDR3 contains 15 residues. Drawing the rest from reference TRBV28 and TRBJ2-7, the complete variable domain is DVKVTQSSRYLVKRTGEKVFLECVQDMDHENMFWYRQDPGLGLRLIYFSYDVKMKEKGDIPEGYSVSREKKERFSLILESASTNQTSMYLCASSVTGTEQGEQYFGPGTRLTVT.

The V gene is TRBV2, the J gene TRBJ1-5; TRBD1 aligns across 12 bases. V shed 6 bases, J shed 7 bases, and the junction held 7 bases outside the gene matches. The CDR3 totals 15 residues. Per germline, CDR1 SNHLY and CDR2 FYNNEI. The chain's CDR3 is CASSGDRGLGQPQHF. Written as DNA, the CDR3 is TGTGCCAGCAGCGGGGACAGGGGGCTCGGGCAGCCCCAGCATTTT.

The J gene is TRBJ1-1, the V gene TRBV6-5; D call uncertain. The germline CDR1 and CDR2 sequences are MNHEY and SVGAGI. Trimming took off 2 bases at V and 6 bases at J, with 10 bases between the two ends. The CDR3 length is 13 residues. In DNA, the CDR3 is TGTGCCAGCAGTTACGGCGGGAGGGCTGAAGCTTTCTTT. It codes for CASSYGGRAEAFF.

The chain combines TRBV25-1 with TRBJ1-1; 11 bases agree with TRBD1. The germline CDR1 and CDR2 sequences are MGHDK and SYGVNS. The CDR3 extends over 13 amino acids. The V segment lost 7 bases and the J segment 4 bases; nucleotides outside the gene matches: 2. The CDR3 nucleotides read TGTGCCAGCAAGGGACAGGGGGGCACTGAAGCTTTCTTT. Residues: CASKGQGGTEAFF.

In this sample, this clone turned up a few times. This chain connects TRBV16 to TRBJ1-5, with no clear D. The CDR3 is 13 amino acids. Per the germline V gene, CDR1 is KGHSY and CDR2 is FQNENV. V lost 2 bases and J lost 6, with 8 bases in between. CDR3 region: CASSQAGGQPQHF. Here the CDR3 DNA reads TGTGCCAGCAGCCAAGCAGGTGGTCAGCCCCAGCATTTT. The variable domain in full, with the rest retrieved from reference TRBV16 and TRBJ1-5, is GEEVAQTPKHLVRGEGQKAKLYCAPIKGHSYVFWYQQVLKNEFKFLISFQNENVFDETGMPKERFSAKCLPNSPCSLEIQATKLEDSAVYFCASSQAGGQPQHFGDGTRLSIL.

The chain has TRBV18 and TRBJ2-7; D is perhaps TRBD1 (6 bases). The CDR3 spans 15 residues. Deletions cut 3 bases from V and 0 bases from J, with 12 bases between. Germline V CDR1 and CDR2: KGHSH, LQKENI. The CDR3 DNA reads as TGTGCCAGCTCACCCGGGACATTTAGCTCCTACGAGCAGTACTTC. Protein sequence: CASSPGTFSSYEQYF.

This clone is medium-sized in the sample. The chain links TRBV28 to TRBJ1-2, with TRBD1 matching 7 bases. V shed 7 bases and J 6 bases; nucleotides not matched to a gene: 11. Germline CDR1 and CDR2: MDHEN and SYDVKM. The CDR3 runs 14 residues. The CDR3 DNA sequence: TGTGCCAGCACTAAGGACAGGTCAGTCGATGGCTACACCTTC. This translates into CASTKDRSVDGYTF.

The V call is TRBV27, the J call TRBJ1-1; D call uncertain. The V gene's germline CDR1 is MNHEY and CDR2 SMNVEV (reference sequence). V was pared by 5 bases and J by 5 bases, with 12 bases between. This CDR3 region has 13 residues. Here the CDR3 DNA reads TGTGCCAGCAGTCCGATATCGAGGACTGAAGCTTTCTTT. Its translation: CASSPISRTEAFF.

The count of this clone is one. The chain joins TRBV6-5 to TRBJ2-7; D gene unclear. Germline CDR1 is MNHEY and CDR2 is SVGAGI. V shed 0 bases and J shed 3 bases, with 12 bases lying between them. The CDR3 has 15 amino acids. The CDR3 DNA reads TGTGCCAGCAGTTACTCGTCCGAGAGTCACTACGAGCAGTACTTC. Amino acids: CASSYSSESHYEQYF.

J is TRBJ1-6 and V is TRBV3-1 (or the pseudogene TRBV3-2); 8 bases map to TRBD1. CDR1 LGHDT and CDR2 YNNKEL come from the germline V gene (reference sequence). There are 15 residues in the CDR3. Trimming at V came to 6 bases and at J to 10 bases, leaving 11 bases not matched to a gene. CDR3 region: CASSRTGIRDSPLHF. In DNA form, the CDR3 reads TGTGCCAGCAGTCGGACAGGGATTCGAGACTCACCCCTCCACTTT.

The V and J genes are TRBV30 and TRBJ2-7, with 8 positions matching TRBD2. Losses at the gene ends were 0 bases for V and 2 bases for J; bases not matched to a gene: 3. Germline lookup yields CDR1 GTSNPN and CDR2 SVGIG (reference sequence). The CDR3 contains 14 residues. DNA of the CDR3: TGTGCCTGGAGTGTGCGGGGGGCCCCCTACGAGCAGTACTTC. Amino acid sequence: CAWSVRGAPYEQYF. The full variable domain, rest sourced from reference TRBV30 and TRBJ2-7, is SQTIHQWPATLVQPVGSPLSLECTVEGTSNPNLYWYRQAAGRGLQLLFYSVGIGQISSEVPQNLSASRPQDRQFILSSKKLLLSDSGFYLCAWSVRGAPYEQYFGPGTRLTVT.

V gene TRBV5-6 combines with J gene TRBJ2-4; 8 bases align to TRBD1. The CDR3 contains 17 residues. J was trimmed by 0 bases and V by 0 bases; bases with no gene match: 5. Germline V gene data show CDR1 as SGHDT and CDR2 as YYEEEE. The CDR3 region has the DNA TGTGCCAGCAGCTTGGTAGGGACAGGTGAAGCCAAAAACATTCAGTACTTC. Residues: CASSLVGTGEAKNIQYF.

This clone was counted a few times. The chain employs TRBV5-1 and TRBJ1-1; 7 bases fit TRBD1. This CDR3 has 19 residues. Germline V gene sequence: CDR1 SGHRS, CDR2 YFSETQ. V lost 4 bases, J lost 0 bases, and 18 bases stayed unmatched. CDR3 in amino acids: CASSAIRPTTTGMNTEAFF. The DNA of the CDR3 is TGCGCCAGCAGCGCGATACGACCTACTACGACAGGGATGAACACTGAAGCTTTCTTT.

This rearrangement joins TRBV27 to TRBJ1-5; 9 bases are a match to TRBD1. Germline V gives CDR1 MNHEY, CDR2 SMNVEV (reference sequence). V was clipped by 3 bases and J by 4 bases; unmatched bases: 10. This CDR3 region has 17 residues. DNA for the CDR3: TGTGCCAGCAGTTTCGGAGACATGACAGGGGGGAATCAGCCCCAGCATTTT. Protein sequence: CASSFGDMTGGNQPQHF.

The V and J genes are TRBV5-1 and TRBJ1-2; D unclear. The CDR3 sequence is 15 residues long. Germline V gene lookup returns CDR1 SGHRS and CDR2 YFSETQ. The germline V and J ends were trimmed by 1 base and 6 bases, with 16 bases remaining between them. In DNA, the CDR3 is TGCGCCAGCAGCTTGTACTTGCGGGGTTTCAATGGCTACACCTTC. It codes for CASSLYLRGFNGYTF.